The clone carrying this T cell receptor beta chain occurred a few times. The antigen is not known. The sample originates from a study of blood T cells in healthy people across ages. V was clipped by 4 bases and J by 4 bases; unmatched bases: 4. Looked up from germline, CDR1 is LNHDA and CDR2 is SQIVND (reference sequence). The CDR3 contains 15 residues. Primed by a sample-barcoded 5' primer and a J-beta primer mix, a second PCR proceeded for about 6 to 11 cycles. Each cDNA was tagged by a template-switch adaptor containing 12 random nucleotides. TCRdb itself ran the 5' RACE reads through MiXCR, one entry per CDR3 protein. The sample includes around 1,100,000 distinct CDR3 sequences, around two fifths seen only once; the top ten take around 13%. Notes on the study in general: A roughly linear age-dependent decrease characterized TCR beta diversity per million T cells.

The sequenced sample was blood. This clonotype originated in a man between 18 and 35 years old in good health. The chain carries TRBV19 and TRBJ2-1, with 10 bases identical to TRBD1. CDR3: CASSRRTGGYNEQFF. The DNA for the CDR3 is TGTGCCAGTAGTAGGAGGACAGGGGGATACAATGAGCAGTTCTTC.